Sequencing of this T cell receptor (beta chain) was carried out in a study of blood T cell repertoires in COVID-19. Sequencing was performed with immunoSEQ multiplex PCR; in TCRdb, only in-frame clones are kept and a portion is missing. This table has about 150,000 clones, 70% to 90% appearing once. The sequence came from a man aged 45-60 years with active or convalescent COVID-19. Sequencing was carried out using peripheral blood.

CDR3 amino acids: CASSPEAAGIQYF. CDR3 bases: TGTGCCAGCAGCCCCGAGGCGGCGGGCATTCAGTACTTC. This chain connects TRBV9 to TRBJ2-4, with TRBD2 as a possible D gene (5 bases). Trimming removed 4 bases at V and 9 bases at J, with 14 bases between. The CDR3 totals 13 residues. Germline lookup yields CDR1 SGDLS and CDR2 YYNGEE.